Sequencing of this T cell receptor (beta chain) was carried out in a study of shared clonotypes between healthy human individuals (dated by TCRdb to 2020 to 2021). Regarding the study in general: The cohort comprised two women and a few men aged 18 to 49 years. To increase sequencing depth and limit assay-specific biases, different laboratories used diverse techniques to prepare libraries and sequence TCR repertoires. The study deeply sequenced blood TCR repertoires of several healthy adults to estimate repertoire size and the extent of clonotype sharing between individuals. Leukapheresis yielded between about 0.8 and 8.9 billion PBMCs per donor. For each donor, CD4 naive and CD4 memory were each given three plates, CD8 naive was given two plates, and CD8 memory was given one plate.

The donors were healthy, HIV-negative adults with no recently reported acute infections or vaccinations. Only Caucasian adults living in Nashville, Tennessee, USA were represented among the donors. CD4+ T cells were enriched by magnetic negative selection, after which naive cells were positively selected on CD45RA and the negative fraction was taken as the memory subset. After blood collection by leukapheresis, PBMCs were isolated using Ficoll-Histopaque density gradient centrifugation and then cryopreserved in the vapor phase of liquid nitrogen. Analytical flow cytometry was used to check the purity and quantity of each magnetically sorted T cell population. Genomic DNA was isolated from each sorted fraction and quantified by UV absorbance on a Nanodrop 2000c. The trim is 1 base for V and 3 bases for J, with a gap of 10 bases between the germline ends. There are 14 amino acids in the CDR3, from cysteine to phenylalanine inclusive. Only CDR3 DNA is held: 42 bases, read in frame from base 1. Reading the germline V gene gives CDR1 MDHEN and CDR2 SYDVKM.

This clone was detected once. Its antigen remains undetermined. No much larger clonotype is one base removed from it; base qualities were not supplied. Using the deep immunoSEQ assay, multiplex PCR amplified TCR CDR3 regions from genomic DNA. Extracted genomic DNA from each cell subset was distributed evenly across all wells of several immunoSEQ 96-well plates, and each plate was treated as a replicate. For sorted subsets, each replicate PCR was loaded with roughly 190 ng genomic DNA, equivalent to 30,000 or so T cell genomes. The purified libraries were quantified using a Qubit 3.0 fluorometer, sized with a Bioanalyzer 2100, and then quantified again using the KAPA Library Quantification kit. Every immunoSEQ 96-well plate was sequenced on a separate single-read 150-cycle Illumina NextSeq 550 flow cell. As for the original processing: Because the immunoSEQ output held only junctional sequences and lacked quality scores, the filtering could not match the filtering applied to full-length reads. Sequences were annotated with PyIR, a Python wrapper for IgBLAST v1.9, and V/J genes and CDR3 were assigned using IMGT germline references. Reads with weak V/J assignments (E-value above 1e-6), missing CDR3, stop codons, out-of-frame junctions, or ambiguous translated residues were removed. V3J clonotypes were defined as sequences sharing the same inferred V gene, J gene, and CDR3 amino acid sequence. The percentage overlap between two repertoires was calculated by dividing the number of shared unique clonotypes by the size of the smaller repertoire. Three approaches were used to assess repertoire richness: RTK rarefaction, the Chao1 estimator, and Recon v2.1 estimates of unobserved clonotypes. Generation probabilities were computed with OLGA for all TCRbeta clonotypes obtained by the gDNA method from several donors. The table comes from immuneACCESS by way of TCRdb, which keeps in-frame sequences with V and J called. Part of the clones is missing from these tables; in studies checked, under half for an unresolved V gene and the rest for unknown reasons. The D gene and trimming were derived from the DNA, and the V and J assignments and clone size from that table. The sample table contains 1,500,000 or so clones; only one count was recorded for over 95% of them. The ten largest clones add up to approximately 1.2% of the sample.

Study-wide conclusions, independent of this receptor: Naive subsets generally had larger estimated clonotype richness than memory subsets. Around 5.4% of naive CD4, around 3.5% of naive CD8, approximately 2.2% of memory CD4, and over 0.35% of memory CD8 clonotypes were shared across several donors. Pairwise subsampling led to the expectation that sequencing depth would affect the degree of clonotype sharing among donors. Rarefaction of sorted-subset datasets indicated incomplete sequencing despite the large sequencing depth. Clonotypes shared by all four sorted-subset donors showed higher generation probabilities than non-shared clonotypes. Sampling was limited to blood, and TCR repertoires in tissue likely differ from TCR repertoires in blood. Because the study included a small number of donors, the genetic and exposure-history diversity represented was limited.

The receptor chain draws on TRBV28 and TRBJ2-7; confidence is insufficient to name the D gene. The sequenced sample consisted of naive CD4+ T cells sorted from blood. Interpreted using the paper, the cell subset or site label stands for: CD45RA+ positively selected. This sequence originates from a man in his thirties or forties in good health. The CDR3 region has the sequence CASSLYSDGYEQYF. The nucleotides read TGTGCCAGCAGTTTATACTCGGACGGCTACGAGCAGTACTTC.